One TCR beta chain is described in this entry. Its target antigen remains unknown. There are no base qualities to consult, and no much larger clone falls within one base. The sample comes from a study of shared clonotypes between healthy human individuals (dated by TCRdb to the early 2020s). As for the study more broadly: A couple of women and three men aged 18 to 49 years were included in the cohort. To estimate repertoire size and how much clonotypes are shared between individuals, the study performed deep sequencing of blood TCR repertoires from five healthy adults. Per donor, leukapheresis produced somewhere between about 0.85 and 9.5 billion PBMCs. To increase sequencing depth and limit assay-specific biases, different laboratories used diverse techniques to prepare libraries and sequence TCR repertoires. Per donor, three plates each were used for CD4 naive and CD4 memory, two for CD8 naive, and one for CD8 memory.

Using the deep immunoSEQ assay, multiplex PCR amplified TCR CDR3 regions from genomic DNA. Genomic DNA extracted from each cell subset was distributed evenly over all wells of several immunoSEQ 96-well plates, and each plate served as one replicate. For sorted subsets, approximately 190 ng of genomic DNA, equivalent to 25,000 to 35,000 T cell genomes, went into each replicate PCR. Purified libraries were measured with a Qubit 3.0 fluorometer, size-checked on a Bioanalyzer 2100, and measured again with the KAPA Library Quantification kit. Every immunoSEQ 96-well plate was sequenced on a dedicated single-read 150-cycle Illumina NextSeq 550 flow cell. Processing in the source paper ran as follows. Because only junctional sequences without quality scores were contained in the immunoSEQ output, filtering matching that applied to full-length reads could not be performed. To assign V/J genes and CDR3, sequences were annotated using PyIR, a Python wrapper for IgBLAST v1.9, with IMGT germline references. Reads with weak V/J assignments (E-value above 1e-6), missing CDR3, stop codons, out-of-frame junctions, or ambiguous translated residues were removed. V3J clonotypes were defined by identical inferred V gene, J gene, and CDR3 amino acid sequence. Percentage overlap between repertoires was computed as shared unique clonotypes divided by the size of the smaller repertoire. Repertoire richness was assessed with RTK rarefaction, the Chao1 estimator, and Recon v2.1 estimates of unobserved clonotypes. Generation probabilities were computed with OLGA for all TCRbeta clonotypes obtained by the gDNA method from a handful of donors. The immuneACCESS repertoire file appears here via TCRdb, limited to in-frame rearrangements. These files lack a portion of the clones; in checked studies, under half of the deficit traces to unresolved V genes, and the cause of the others is not known. The DNA gave D and trimming, while V, J and clone size come from that table. Counted in this sample were roughly 2,300,000 clones; less than 95% of them appeared once. Approximately 0.41% of the sample comes from the top ten.

Donors were healthy HIV-negative adults with no recently reported acute infections or vaccinations. Only Caucasian adults living in Nashville, Tennessee, USA were represented among the donors. Magnetic negative selection was used to enrich CD4+ T cells, after which naive cells were positively selected on CD45RA and the negative fraction became the memory subset. Blood was obtained by leukapheresis, after which PBMCs were separated by Ficoll-Histopaque density gradient centrifugation and cryopreserved in liquid nitrogen vapor phase. Analytical flow cytometry was used to check the purity and quantity of each magnetically sorted T cell population. Each sorted fraction had its genomic DNA isolated and then quantified by UV absorbance on a Nanodrop 2000c. The research as a whole found: Sampling was restricted to blood, and TCR repertoires in tissue are likely to differ from TCR repertoires in blood. Based on pairwise subsampling, the degree of clonotype sharing among donors was expected to be affected by sequencing depth. Sharing across several donors was observed for around 5% of naive CD4, about 4% of naive CD8, about 2.5% of memory CD4, and around 0.42% of memory CD8 clonotypes. Because the study included only a small number of donors, the genetic and exposure-history diversity represented was limited. Compared with non-shared clonotypes, clonotypes shared by all four sorted-subset donors had higher generation probabilities. Rarefaction of sorted-subset datasets indicated incomplete sequencing despite the large sequencing depth. Naive subsets generally had larger estimated clonotype richness than memory subsets.

The CDR3 sequence holds 13 residues, the cysteine and phenylalanine included. Here the CDR3 DNA is all that survives: 39 bases in frame from base 1. The junction shows trimming of 9 bases on V and 6 bases on J, plus 17 bases between the germline ends. The germline V gene (reference sequence) supplies CDR1 LNHDA and CDR2 SQIVND. Sequences were obtained from naive CD4+ T cells from PBMCs. The sample's cell subset or site label is to be understood as: CD45RA+ positively selected. The chain is encoded by TRBV19 joined to TRBJ1-2; the D gene assignment is ambiguous. The origin of this receptor is a man in his late teens or twenties in good health. Some clones in this sample may be carry-over from other donors' samples. DNA sequence: TGTGCCAGCTCCCGGCGAGTCCGGGATGGCTACACCTTC. Its translation reads: CASSRRVRDGYTF.